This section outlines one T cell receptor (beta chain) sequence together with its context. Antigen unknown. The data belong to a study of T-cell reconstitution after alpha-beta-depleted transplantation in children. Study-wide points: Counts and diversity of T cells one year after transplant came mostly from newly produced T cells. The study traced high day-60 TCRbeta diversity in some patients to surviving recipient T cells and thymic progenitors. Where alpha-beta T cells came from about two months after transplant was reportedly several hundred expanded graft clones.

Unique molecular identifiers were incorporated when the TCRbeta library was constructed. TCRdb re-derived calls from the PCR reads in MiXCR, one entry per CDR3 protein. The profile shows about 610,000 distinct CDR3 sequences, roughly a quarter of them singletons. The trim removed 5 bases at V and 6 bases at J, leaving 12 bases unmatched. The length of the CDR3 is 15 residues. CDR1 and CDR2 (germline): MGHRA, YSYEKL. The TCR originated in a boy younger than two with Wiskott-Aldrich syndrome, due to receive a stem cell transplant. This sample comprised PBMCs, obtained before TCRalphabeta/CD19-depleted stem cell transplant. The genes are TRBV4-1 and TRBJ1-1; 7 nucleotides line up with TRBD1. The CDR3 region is CASSYPDREIAEAFF. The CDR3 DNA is TGCGCCAGCAGCTACCCCGACAGGGAGATCGCTGAAGCTTTCTTT.